This passage covers 9 T cell receptor beta chains from one sample sequenced in a study of blood T cell repertoires in COVID-19. Profiled with immunoSEQ multiplex PCR; TCRdb holds only in-frame clones, not every one. In the table there are 490,000 or so clones, approximately 90% of which are singletons. The source material was PBMCs or T cells enriched from blood (not recorded which). The receptor source for this set is a woman between 55 and 75 years old who had recovered from COVID-19.

To note about this clone: At one end, the junction sequence differs from germline, possibly due to a read error. The chain joins TRBV13 to TRBJ1-6; D is uncertain. CDR1 and CDR2 from the germline V gene are PRHDT and FYEKMQ (reference sequence). The CDR3 covers 12 residues. This chain's CDR3 is CASSTGVSPLHF. CDR3 bases: TGTGCCAGCAGCACGGGAGTTTCACCCCTCCATTTT.

This clone came up a few times. The CDR3 DNA follows: TGTGCCAGCAGCCCTTCAGGACAGGGGATGGGTAGCGACACTGAAGCTTTCTTT. Amino acids: CASSPSGQGMGSDTEAFF. The rearrangement links TRBV3-1 (or the pseudogene TRBV3-2) to TRBJ1-1; 9 nucleotides match TRBD1. V dropped 4 bases and J dropped 3; count of bases not matched to a gene: 15. The CDR3 is 18 amino acids. CDR1 is LGHDT and CDR2 is YNNKEL in the germline V gene (reference sequence).

J is TRBJ1-6 and V is TRBV7-9; 8 bases fit TRBD1. The CDR3 length is 18 residues. Germline V gene lookup returns CDR1 SEHNR and CDR2 FQNEAQ (reference sequence). V shed 4 bases, J shed 5 bases, and the junction held 13 bases outside the gene matches. The CDR3 loop reads CASSYHWTGRSNNSPLHF. The DNA for the CDR3 is TGTGCCAGCAGCTATCACTGGACAGGGCGAAGTAATAATTCACCCCTCCACTTT. The entire variable domain, with the rest obtained from reference TRBV7-9 and TRBJ1-6, is as follows: DTGVSQNPRHKITKRGQNVTFRCDPISEHNRLYWYRQTLGQGPEFLTYFQNEAQLEKSRLLSDRFSAERPKGSFSTLEIQRTEQGDSAMYLCASSYHWTGRSNNSPLHFGNGTRLTVT.

The V gene is TRBV5-1, the J gene TRBJ2-5, with TRBD1 identical over 7 bases. The CDR3 is made up of 14 amino acids. The V segment lost 0 bases and the J segment 5 bases; nucleotides outside the gene matches: 4. Germline CDR1 is SGHRS and CDR2 is YFSETQ. The CDR3 reads CASSLGGGEETQYF. DNA for the CDR3: TGCGCCAGCAGCTTGGGAGGGGGCGAGGAGACCCAGTACTTC.

This chain connects TRBV24-1 to TRBJ1-1, with 10 bases that match TRBD1. CDR1 is KGHDR, CDR2 SFDVKD, per germline. V dropped 5 bases and J dropped 6; count of bases not matched to a gene: 2. This CDR3 is 13 amino acids long. CDR3 loop: CATSAGTGAEAFF. CDR3 in DNA: TGTGCCACCAGTGCGGGGACAGGGGCTGAAGCTTTCTTT.

The V call is TRBV2, the J call TRBJ2-3, with TRBD2 matching 14 bases. Per the germline V gene, CDR1 is SNHLY and CDR2 is FYNNEI. V gave up 4 bases and J gave up 7 bases; unmatched junction bases: 4. This CDR3 spans 15 amino acids. This chain's CDR3 is CASSVTSGGAHTQYF. The DNA of the CDR3 is TGTGCCAGCAGTGTGACTAGCGGGGGGGCACATACGCAGTATTTT.

The rearrangement uses TRBV28 and TRBJ2-2, with TRBD1 as a possible D gene (7 bases). V lost 3 bases and J 4 bases, leaving 18 bases between the germline ends. Germline-derived CDR1 and CDR2 are MDHEN and SYDVKM. The CDR3 consists of 17 residues. The CDR3, as DNA: TGTGCCAGCAGTTTGGATTTGTACAGGGGAGGCACCGGGGAGCTGTTTTTT. This encodes CASSLDLYRGGTGELFF. Filled out from reference TRBV28 and TRBJ2-2, the complete variable domain reads DVKVTQSSRYLVKRTGEKVFLECVQDMDHENMFWYRQDPGLGLRLIYFSYDVKMKEKGDIPEGYSVSREKKERFSLILESASTNQTSMYLCASSLDLYRGGTGELFFGEGSRLTVL.

The gene calls are TRBV12-3 or TRBV12-4 and TRBJ1-2, with D tentatively TRBD1 (6 bases). V gave up 6 bases and J gave up 2 bases, with 10 bases separating them. The length of the CDR3 is 13 residues. The CDR3 DNA reads as TGTGCCAGCAGACATGACAGGAACTATGGCTACACCTTC. Translation gives CASRHDRNYGYTF.

This chain connects TRBV5-4 to TRBJ1-4, with 11 nucleotides matching TRBD1. This CDR3 has 17 residues. Germline CDR1 reads SGHNT; CDR2 reads YYREEE (reference sequence). Trimming removed 4 bases from V and 2 bases from J; junction bases left unmatched: 7. CDR3 region: CASSTGTGGNTNEKLFF. The DNA for the CDR3 is TGTGCCAGCAGCACCGGGACAGGGGGAAATACTAATGAAAAACTGTTTTTT.